Described below is a single T cell receptor beta chain sequence and its context. Original data processing: ImmunoSEQ only sent back junction sequences with no quality scores, so filtering was done differently. Clones were sequenced by immunoSEQ multiplex PCR, and TCRdb holds only the in-frame ones, with some missing. The V and J calls and clone size are taken from that table; D and trimming were inferred from the DNA. The profile shows around 500,000 clones, roughly 80% of them singletons. The data derive from a study of shared clonotypes between healthy human individuals. Donors comprised healthy HIV-negative adults lacking recent acute infections or vaccinations. There are 15 residues in the CDR3. Germline CDR1 reads SGHNT; CDR2 reads YYREEE (reference sequence). The germline V and J ends were trimmed by 3 bases and 5 bases, with 14 bases remaining between them.

The sequenced material came from PBMCs. The receptor was isolated from a woman in her 40s in good health. Some clones in this sample may be carry-over from other donors' samples. V is TRBV5-4 and J is TRBJ1-4, with a possible D match to TRBD1 (5 bases). The CDR3 coding sequence is TGTGCCAGCAGCTGGGGGAGAGAACCAAATGAAAAACTGTTTTTT. This codes for CASSWGREPNEKLFF.